A single sample is the source of the 30 T cell receptor beta chains below, sequenced in a study of CD8+ T cells in alopecia areata. The treatment is: oral pan-JAK inhibitor, 5-10 mg twice daily. Collection of lesional scalp punch biopsies and peripheral blood was performed in alopecia areata patients. Following RNA extraction, reverse transcription yielded cDNA that acted as the sequencing template. Clones were sequenced by immunoSEQ multiplex PCR, and TCRdb holds only the in-frame ones, with some missing. Of over 3,500 clones in the sample, about three fifths were seen once. The sequences come from skin, collected at roughly week 36, from a patient treated with tofacitinib. The origin of the receptors is a human donor with alopecia areata.

CDR3: CASGLAGRNEQFF. CDR3 DNA: TGTGCCAGTGGACTCGCCGGGCGGAATGAGCAGTTCTTC. This chain links TRBV27 with TRBJ2-1; weak D call: TRBD2 (5 bases). There are 13 residues in the CDR3. Trimming removed 9 bases at V and 7 bases at J, with 16 bases between. Germline CDR1 is MNHEY and CDR2 is SMNVEV (reference sequence).

The rearrangement links TRBV7-9 to TRBJ2-7, with 8 bases aligning to TRBD1. Germline-derived CDR1 and CDR2 are SEHNR and FQNEAQ (reference sequence). CDR3 length equals 13 residues. The ends lost 7 bases at V and 5 bases at J; junction bases unmatched: 7. The CDR3 sequence is CASTLTGVDEQYF. CDR3 coding DNA: TGTGCCAGCACACTGACAGGGGTCGACGAGCAGTACTTC.

This clone was seen only a few times. The rearrangement uses TRBV7-2 and TRBJ2-7, with 9 bases fitting TRBD2. This CDR3 is built from 14 residues. V gave up 3 bases and J gave up 4 bases; unmatched junction bases: 4. CDR1 SGHTA and CDR2 FQGNSA come from the germline V gene. CDR3 DNA sequence: TGTGCCAGCAGCTTTAGCGGGAGTAGATACGAGCAGTACTTC. The encoded protein is CASSFSGSRYEQYF.

The V gene is TRBV6-1, the J gene TRBJ1-3; D not certain. The CDR3 spans 17 residues. The germline V gene encodes CDR1 MNHNS and CDR2 SASEGT. Trimming left V 1 base short and J 0 bases short, with 13 bases between. The CDR3 reads CASSEDGGPYSGNTIYF. The CDR3, as DNA: TGTGCCAGCAGTGAAGACGGCGGTCCTTACTCTGGAAACACCATATATTTT.

The genes are TRBV7-9 and TRBJ1-5; unclear D gene. Germline CDR1 SEHNR, CDR2 FQNEAQ (reference sequence). There are 13 residues in the CDR3. V gave up 1 base and J gave up 3 bases, with 4 bases separating them. The CDR3 protein is CASSLGANQPQHF. In DNA form, the CDR3 reads TGTGCCAGCAGCTTAGGCGCCAATCAGCCCCAGCATTTT.

CDR3 coding DNA: TGCAGCGTTGAAAAAAATAGCCCTCCCCACTACGAGCAGTACTTC. Encoded protein: CSVEKNSPPHYEQYF. The chain combines TRBV29-1 with TRBJ2-7; D is uncertain. V was shortened by 2 bases and J by 3 bases, with 17 bases between the two germline ends. The CDR3 totals 15 residues. Germline CDR1 and CDR2: SQVTM and ANQGSEA.

V and J are TRBV5-1 and TRBJ2-4; possible D gene TRBD1, 6 bases. The V end was cut by 4 bases, the J end by 7 bases, with 15 bases between. The CDR3 loop spans 14 amino acids. Germline lookup yields CDR1 SGHRS and CDR2 YFSETQ. This chain's CDR3 is CASSPTGFGNIQYF. The CDR3 bases are TGCGCCAGCAGCCCCACAGGGTTTGGGAACATTCAGTACTTC.

The sample holds a few counts of this clone. The chain joins TRBV5-4 to TRBJ1-2; D is ambiguous. The V and J ends lost 4 bases and 6 bases respectively, with 16 bases between them. CDR1 is SGHNT and CDR2 is YYREEE in the germline V gene (reference sequence). The CDR3 covers 14 residues. This CDR3 reads CASSRRTAQHGYTF. In DNA form, the CDR3 reads TGTGCCAGCAGCCGCCGGACGGCTCAGCATGGCTACACCTTC.

The chain couples TRBV6-1 to TRBJ2-2; D might be TRBD1 (5 bases). Trimming took off 6 bases at V and 5 bases at J, with 10 bases between the two ends. The CDR3 covers 13 residues. The germline V gene has CDR1 MNHNS and CDR2 SASEGT. The CDR3 nucleotides are TGTGCCAGCAGGGGGCTGGGGACCGGGGAGCTGTTTTTT. Translating it yields CASRGLGTGELFF.

This clone appeared a single time. The chain is built from TRBV5-1 and TRBJ2-7; D is tentatively TRBD1 or TRBD2 (5 bases each). V lost 7 bases and J lost 5, with 13 bases in between. The CDR3 has 12 amino acids. The germline gives CDR1 SGHRS, CDR2 YFSETQ. CDR3 bases: TGCGCCAGCCGCCGGGACGTAAACGAGCAGTACTTC. Translation: CASRRDVNEQYF.

The rearrangement joins TRBV7-9 to TRBJ2-5; D might be TRBD1 or TRBD2, each matching 5 bases. V was shortened by 0 bases and J by 5 bases, with 13 bases between the two germline ends. The CDR3 has 15 amino acids. The germline gives CDR1 SEHNR, CDR2 FQNEAQ (reference sequence). Here the CDR3 reads CASSLAGYGTETQYF. The CDR3 DNA reads as TGTGCCAGCAGCTTAGCCGGGTATGGGACGGAGACCCAGTACTTC.

The CDR3 nucleotides are TGTGCCAGCAGCCAAGGGGGACCTAGGTCGGAAGAGCAGTACTTC. Translated, it gives CASSQGGPRSEEQYF. The chain combines TRBV14 with TRBJ2-7; either TRBD1 or TRBD2 may fit D (5 bases each). Trimming removed 1 base at V and 7 bases at J, with 17 bases between. This CDR3 spans 15 amino acids. In germline, CDR1 is SGHDN, CDR2 FVKESK.

The genes are TRBV29-1 and TRBJ1-1; D unclear. CDR1 is SQVTM, CDR2 ANQGSEA, per germline. Trimming took 5 bases from V and 7 from J, leaving 8 bases between them. The CDR3 has 10 residues. This CDR3 is CSVLRVEAFF. DNA of the CDR3: TGCAGCGTTTTGAGGGTTGAAGCTTTCTTT.

The chain carries TRBV19 and TRBJ1-1, with D possibly being TRBD1 (6 bases). Germline CDR1 and CDR2: LNHDA and SQIVND (reference sequence). Trimming removed 1 base at V and 1 base at J, with 10 bases between. The CDR3 sequence is 15 residues long. CDR3 nucleotides: TGTGCCAGTAGTATAGGGCTACAGGGGAACACTGAAGCTTTCTTT. Translating gives CASSIGLQGNTEAFF.

As DNA, the CDR3 is TGTGCCAGCTCACCCCGACAGGGGGACACTGAAGCTTTCTTT. Translating it yields CASSPRQGDTEAFF. The chain links TRBV18 to TRBJ1-1, with 9 bases lining up with TRBD1. CDR1 is KGHSH and CDR2 is LQKENI in the germline V gene. There are 14 residues in the CDR3. Losses at the gene ends were 3 bases for V and 3 bases for J; bases not matched to a gene: 2.

The gene calls are TRBV6-5 and TRBJ2-7; 7 nucleotides align to TRBD1. This CDR3 is built from 13 residues. Trimming cost V 6 bases and J 5 bases; bases outside gene matches: 7. Germline V CDR1 and CDR2: MNHEY, SVGAGI. The DNA for the CDR3 is TGTGCCAGCAGGACAACAGGGGACCACGAGCAGTACTTC. As protein: CASRTTGDHEQYF.

This clone was seen more than once but under ten times. The V call is TRBV5-1, the J call TRBJ2-7; a possible D gene is TRBD1 (6 bases). The V gene's germline CDR1 is SGHRS and CDR2 YFSETQ. This CDR3 spans 12 amino acids. Trimming pared 6 bases from V and 1 base from J, leaving 8 bases between. The CDR3 here is CASNGQSYEQYF. In nucleotides, the CDR3 is TGCGCCAGCAACGGACAGTCCTACGAGCAGTACTTC.

This clone has only a few counts. The chain employs TRBV7-2 and TRBJ2-4; TRBD1 is a possible D gene (6 bases). The CDR3 runs 17 residues. Germline values: CDR1 SGHTA, CDR2 FQGNSA. V shed 4 bases and J shed 5 bases, with 21 bases lying between them. CDR3 protein: CASSSGRQQGYENIQYF. CDR3 sequence (DNA): TGTGCCAGCAGCTCGGGAAGACAGCAGGGGTATGAAAACATTCAGTACTTC.

The table lists this clone with a few counts. Other DNA sequences from this sample encode an identical CDR3 as well. V usage is TRBV11-2 and J usage is TRBJ1-1; D unresolved. From germline, CDR1 is SGHAT and CDR2 FQNNGV. CDR3 size: 12 residues. The V end was cut by 3 bases, the J end by 1 base, with 3 bases between. CDR3 residues: CASSFGNTEAFF. The CDR3 bases are TGTGCCAGCAGCTTCGGGAACACTGAAGCTTTCTTT.

DNA for the CDR3: TGTGCCAGCAAGGGCGGGAGGTACAATGAGCAGTTCTTC. Its translation: CASKGGRYNEQFF. The chain couples TRBV6-1 to TRBJ2-1; 8 bases line up with TRBD2. Germline V gene data show CDR1 as MNHNS and CDR2 as SASEGT. CDR3 length: 13 amino acids. Trimming cost V 7 bases and J 4 bases; bases outside gene matches: 3.

The genes are TRBV27 and TRBJ2-3, with 13 bases fitting TRBD2. Per the germline V gene, CDR1 is MNHEY and CDR2 is SMNVEV (reference sequence). The V and J ends lost 8 bases and 3 bases, in that order; junction bases with no gene match: 8. The CDR3 totals 16 residues. CDR3 region: CASVTSGRRLTDTQYF. The CDR3 DNA follows: TGTGCCAGCGTGACTAGCGGGAGGCGGTTAACAGATACGCAGTATTTT.

V and J are TRBV2 and TRBJ2-7; the D is unclear. The CDR3 has 11 residues. The V and J ends lost 2 bases and 3 bases respectively, with 2 bases between them. Germline V CDR1 and CDR2: SNHLY, FYNNEI. CDR3 in amino acids: CASSELYEQYF. The CDR3 coding sequence is TGTGCCAGCAGTGAACTCTACGAGCAGTACTTC.

The genes are TRBV7-6 and TRBJ1-4, with TRBD1 matching over 10 bases. The V gene's germline CDR1 is SGHVS and CDR2 FNYEAQ. The CDR3 consists of 15 residues. The junction had 8 bases not matched to a gene; V was cut back by 5 bases and J by 8 bases. CDR3 in amino acids: CASSGEDRGSEKLFF. The CDR3 DNA is TGTGCCAGCAGCGGGGAGGACAGGGGGAGCGAAAAACTGTTTTTT.

The chain employs TRBV28 and TRBJ1-5; the D is unclear. In germline, CDR1 is MDHEN, CDR2 SYDVKM. The V gene lost 2 bases and the J gene lost 1 base, with 15 bases spanning the gap. The CDR3 runs 17 residues. Written as DNA, the CDR3 is TGTGCCAGCAGTTTACCAAATCGAGTAAGGAGCAATCAGCCCCAGCATTTT. Amino acid sequence: CASSLPNRVRSNQPQHF. Supplemented by reference TRBV28 and TRBJ1-5, the full variable domain reads DVKVTQSSRYLVKRTGEKVFLECVQDMDHENMFWYRQDPGLGLRLIYFSYDVKMKEKGDIPEGYSVSREKKERFSLILESASTNQTSMYLCASSLPNRVRSNQPQHFGDGTRLSIL.

V usage is TRBV15 and J usage is TRBJ2-6, with D maybe TRBD1 (5 bases). Between the trimmed V and J ends, which lost 1 base and 0 bases, there was a span of 10 bases. The CDR3 has 17 residues. Germline V lookup: CDR1 LNHNV, CDR2 YYDKDF (reference sequence). The CDR3 DNA reads as TGTGCCACCAGCAGAGTGCAGGGAAGCTCTGGGGCCAACGTCCTGACTTTC. As protein: CATSRVQGSSGANVLTF.

V usage is TRBV6-5 and J usage is TRBJ2-7, with no clear D. Per germline, CDR1 MNHEY and CDR2 SVGAGI. The CDR3 is 14 amino acids. V dropped 5 bases and J dropped 2 bases, with 13 bases sitting between them. The CDR3 loop reads CASSEWEVPYEQYF. CDR3 DNA sequence: TGTGCCAGCAGTGAATGGGAAGTTCCCTACGAGCAGTACTTC.

This clone was seen more than once but under ten times. A junction end diverges from the germline sequence, so it may reflect a read error. The gene calls are TRBV20-1 and TRBJ2-7, with a possible D match to TRBD1 (6 bases). The CDR3 sequence is 11 residues long. Germline V gene sequence: CDR1 DFQATT, CDR2 SNEGSKA (reference sequence). This chain's CDR3 is CSAGDKSRRDF. CDR3 nucleotide sequence: TGCAGTGCGGGGGACAAGTCGAGGCGGGACTTC.

This clone has only one observation. The J gene is TRBJ2-5, the V gene TRBV14; perhaps TRBD2 as D (5 bases). The V end lost 5 bases, the J end lost 7 bases, and 11 bases lay between the germline ends. The germline V gene encodes CDR1 SGHDN and CDR2 FVKESK. The CDR3 totals 12 residues. The CDR3: CASSFGSGTQYF. The DNA for the CDR3 is TGTGCCAGCAGCTTTGGGAGCGGGACCCAGTACTTC.

With respect to this clone: One end of the junction is discordant with germline, which a read error may explain. The rearrangement uses TRBV25-1 and TRBJ2-5; D is perhaps TRBD1 (6 bases). Germline V gene sequence: CDR1 MGHDK, CDR2 SYGVNS. The CDR3 is 14 residues long. CDR3 coding DNA: TGTGCCAGCACCCAAGGGGGATGGCAAGAGGCCCAGTACTTC. Amino acid sequence: CASTQGGWQEAQYF.

The V call is TRBV5-5, the J call TRBJ2-1; TRBD2 matches 12 bases. This CDR3 contains 14 residues. The ends lost 4 bases at V and 8 bases at J; junction bases unmatched: 4. Germline values: CDR1 SGHKS, CDR2 YYEKEE (reference sequence). CDR3: CASSKRLAGDEQFF. CDR3 DNA: TGTGCCAGCAGCAAGAGACTAGCGGGAGATGAGCAGTTCTTC.